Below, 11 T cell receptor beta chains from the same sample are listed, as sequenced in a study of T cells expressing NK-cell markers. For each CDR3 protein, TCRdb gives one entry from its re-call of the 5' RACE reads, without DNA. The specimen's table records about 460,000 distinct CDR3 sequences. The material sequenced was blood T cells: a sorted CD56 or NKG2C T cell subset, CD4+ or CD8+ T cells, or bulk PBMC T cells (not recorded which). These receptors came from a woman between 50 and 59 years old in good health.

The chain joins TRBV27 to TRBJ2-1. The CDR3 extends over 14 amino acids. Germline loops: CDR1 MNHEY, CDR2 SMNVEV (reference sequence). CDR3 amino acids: CASRESWVDNEQFF.

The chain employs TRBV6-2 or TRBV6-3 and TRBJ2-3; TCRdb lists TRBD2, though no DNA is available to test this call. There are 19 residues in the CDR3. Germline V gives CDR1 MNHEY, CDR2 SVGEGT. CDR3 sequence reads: CASSYSLGEAGATTDTQYF.

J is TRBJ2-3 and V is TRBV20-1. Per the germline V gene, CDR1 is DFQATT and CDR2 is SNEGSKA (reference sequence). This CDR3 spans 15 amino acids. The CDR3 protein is CSARAWADPTDTQYF.

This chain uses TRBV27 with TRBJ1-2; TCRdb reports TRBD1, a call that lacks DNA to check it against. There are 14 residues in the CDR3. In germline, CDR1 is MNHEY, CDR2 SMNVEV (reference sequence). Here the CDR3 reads CASSLYRTGYGYTF.

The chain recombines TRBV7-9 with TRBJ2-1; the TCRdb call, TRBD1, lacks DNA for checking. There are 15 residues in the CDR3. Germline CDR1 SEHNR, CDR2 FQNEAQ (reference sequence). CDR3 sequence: CASSLTGTIHNEQFF.

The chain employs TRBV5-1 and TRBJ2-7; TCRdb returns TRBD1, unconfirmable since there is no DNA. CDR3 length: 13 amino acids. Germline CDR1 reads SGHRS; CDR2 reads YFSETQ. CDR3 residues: CATSDRIEGEQYF. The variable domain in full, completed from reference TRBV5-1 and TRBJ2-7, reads KAGVTQTPRYLIKTRGQQVTLSCSPISGHRSVSWYQQTPGQGLQFLFEYFSETQRNKGNFPGRFSGRQFSNSRSEMNVSTLELGDSALYLCATSDRIEGEQYFGPGTRLTVT.

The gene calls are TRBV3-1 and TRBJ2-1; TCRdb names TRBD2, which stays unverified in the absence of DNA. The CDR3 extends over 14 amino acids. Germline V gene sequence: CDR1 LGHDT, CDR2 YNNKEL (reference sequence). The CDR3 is CASCFGGREGEQFF.

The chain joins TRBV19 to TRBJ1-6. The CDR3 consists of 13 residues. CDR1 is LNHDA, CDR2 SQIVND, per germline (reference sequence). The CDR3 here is CASSIDGQGPLHF.

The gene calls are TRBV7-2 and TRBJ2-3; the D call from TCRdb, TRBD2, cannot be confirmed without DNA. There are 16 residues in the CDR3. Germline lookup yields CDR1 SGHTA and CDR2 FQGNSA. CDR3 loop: CASSRDPPGATDTQYF.

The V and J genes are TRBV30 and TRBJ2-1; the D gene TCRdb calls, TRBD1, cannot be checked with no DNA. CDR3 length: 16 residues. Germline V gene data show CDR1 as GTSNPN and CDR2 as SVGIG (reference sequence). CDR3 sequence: CAWSVAGRGAYNEQFF. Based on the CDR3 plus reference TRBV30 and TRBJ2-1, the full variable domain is SQTIHQWPATLVQPVGSPLSLECTVEGTSNPNLYWYRQAAGRGLQLLFYSVGIGQISSEVPQNLSASRPQDRQFILSSKKLLLSDSGFYLCAWSVAGRGAYNEQFFGPGTRLTVL.

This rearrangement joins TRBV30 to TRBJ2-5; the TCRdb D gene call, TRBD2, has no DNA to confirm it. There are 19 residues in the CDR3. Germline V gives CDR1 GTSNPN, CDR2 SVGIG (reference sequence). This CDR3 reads CAWSRPIRTSGRAQETQYF.